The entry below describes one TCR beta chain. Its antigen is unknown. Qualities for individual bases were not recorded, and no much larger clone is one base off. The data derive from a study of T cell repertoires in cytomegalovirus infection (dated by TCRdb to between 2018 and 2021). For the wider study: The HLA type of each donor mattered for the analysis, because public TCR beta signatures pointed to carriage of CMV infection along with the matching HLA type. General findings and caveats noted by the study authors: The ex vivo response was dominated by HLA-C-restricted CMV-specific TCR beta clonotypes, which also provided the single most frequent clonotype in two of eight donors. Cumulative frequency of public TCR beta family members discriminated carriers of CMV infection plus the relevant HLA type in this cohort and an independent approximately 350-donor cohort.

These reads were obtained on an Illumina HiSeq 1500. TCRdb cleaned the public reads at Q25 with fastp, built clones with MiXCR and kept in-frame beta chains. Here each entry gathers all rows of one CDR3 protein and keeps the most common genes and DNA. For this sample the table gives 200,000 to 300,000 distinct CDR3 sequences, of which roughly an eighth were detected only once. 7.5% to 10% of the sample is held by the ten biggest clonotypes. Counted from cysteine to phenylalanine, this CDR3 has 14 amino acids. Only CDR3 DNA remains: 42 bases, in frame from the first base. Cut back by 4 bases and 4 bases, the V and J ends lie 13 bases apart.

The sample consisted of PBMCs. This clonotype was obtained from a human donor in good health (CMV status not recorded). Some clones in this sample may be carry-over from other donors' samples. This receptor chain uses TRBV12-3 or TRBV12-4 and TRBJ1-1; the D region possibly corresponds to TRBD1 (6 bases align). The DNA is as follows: TGTGCCAGCAGTTCCCTAAGGGGGAGCACTGAAGCTTTCTTT. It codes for CASSSLRGSTEAFF.